The source of this T cell receptor beta chain is a study of tumor-infiltrating lymphocytes in primary liver carcinoma. Starting material of roughly 550 ng total RNA yielded TCR beta cDNA via a constant-region primer. Sequencing libraries for TCR beta derived from three nested multiplex PCR rounds that used slightly modified ARM-PCR. The opening two PCR rounds, around 9 cycles each, paired TRBV1-TRBV30 forward primers with a C-beta reverse primer. MiXCR was run by TCRdb on the multiplex PCR reads, yielding one entry per CDR3 protein. The top ten clones hold around 18% of a sample with 150,000 to 200,000 distinct CDR3 sequences, approximately 80% of them seen once. CDR1 is KGHDR and CDR2 is SFDVKD in the germline V gene. CDR3 size: 15 residues. Trimming took 7 bases from V and 0 from J, leaving 12 bases between them. This clonotype turned up a few times. Its specificity is unknown. General study results and limits: All five tumor regions shared only about 8-25% of top clones.

Co-extraction yielded RNA and DNA from roughly 20-30 mg of unsorted bulk tissue. V usage is TRBV24-1 and J usage is TRBJ2-4; D is perhaps TRBD1 (6 bases). The TCR was taken from a man in his forties with primary liver carcinoma and hepatitis B virus infection. Sequencing used tumor tissue from primary liver carcinoma. CDR3 loop: CATRGDTEAKNIQYF. CDR3 sequence (DNA): TGTGCCACCAGGGGGGACACTGAAGCCAAAAACATTCAGTACTTC.